This T cell receptor beta chain comes out of a study of shared clonotypes between healthy human individuals. Study at large: Serving as donors were a couple of women and a few men, whose ages spanned 18 to 49. For every donor, three CD4 naive, three CD4 memory, two CD8 naive and one CD8 memory plates were used.

Assay: immunoSEQ multiplex PCR; the TCRdb copy retains only in-frame clones and omits some. The sample lists around 720,000 clones; around four fifths were seen once. CDR1 and CDR2 (germline): MRHNA, SNTAGT. V lost 2 bases and J lost 5, with 7 bases in between. The CDR3 is made up of 13 amino acids. A note on this clone: The antigen remains unidentified.

Study-level results: A few donors held approximately 5% of naive CD4 clonotypes in common.

The rearrangement uses TRBV6-4 and TRBJ2-1; D remains ambiguous. This clonotype originated in a woman aged 25 to 39 in good health. Input material: memory CD4+ T cells sorted from blood. Subset: CD45RA-negative fraction. The CDR3 is CASSDTWDNEQFF. Written as DNA, the CDR3 is TGTGCCAGCAGTGACACCTGGGACAATGAGCAGTTCTTC.